Listed below are T cell receptor beta chains from one sample, sequenced in a study of blood T cell repertoires in COVID-19. The data were produced by immunoSEQ multiplex PCR, yet TCRdb's version contains in-frame clones alone and is incomplete. This table holds 250,000 to 350,000 clones, 86% found once. The sample taken for sequencing was peripheral blood. The origin of the receptors is a woman in her 30s who had recovered from COVID-19. CDR3s include the opening cysteine and the closing phenylalanine or tryptophan. The D gene is left open where the match is weak. Clone size is not always given. Where it is, it says once, few, many or a class for expanded clones.

TRBV4-1,NA,TRBJ2-7,NA,CASSQAGNGYEQYF,TGCGCCAGCAGCCAAGCAGGGAATGGCTACGAGCAGTACTTC
TRBV9,NA,TRBJ2-7,TRBD2,CASSGGEGYEQYF,TGTGCCAGCAGCGGTGGGGAGGGCTACGAGCAGTACTTC
TRBV2,NA,TRBJ2-7,NA,CASLAEAYEQYF,TGTGCCAGCCTGGCGGAGGCCTACGAGCAGTACTTC
TRBV29-1,once,TRBJ2-3,TRBD2,CSVIRGLAGYSTDTQYF,TGCAGCGTGATCCGGGGTCTAGCGGGTTATAGCACAGATACGCAGTATTTT
TRBV6-1,once,TRBJ1-5,NA,CASSEEEGQPQHF,TGTGCCAGCAGTGAAGAGGAGGGTCAGCCCCAGCATTTT
TRBV5-6,NA,TRBJ1-4,NA,CASSFGTLYEKLFF,TGTGCCAGCAGTTTCGGGACTCTATATGAAAAACTGTTTTTT
TRBV5-1,NA,TRBJ2-5,TRBD2,CASSLAQAGGAAETQYF,TGCGCCAGCAGCTTGGCTCAGGCGGGGGGGGCCGCGGAGACCCAGTACTTC
TRBV5-6,NA,TRBJ1-2,NA,CASSFETARDGYTF,TGTGCCAGCAGCTTCGAGACAGCACGGGATGGCTACACCTTC
TRBV7-9,NA,TRBJ2-7,TRBD1,CASSIRQGDASYEQYF,TGTGCCAGCAGCATCCGACAGGGGGACGCCTCCTACGAGCAGTACTTC
TRBV5-6,NA,TRBJ1-2,TRBD1,CASSLDRGDYGYTF,TGTGCCAGCAGCTTGGACAGGGGGGACTATGGCTACACCTTC
TRBV6-2/TRBV6-3,NA,TRBJ2-5,TRBD2,CASSYSPIAGVVWQETQYF,TGTGCCAGCAGTTACAGTCCGATAGCGGGAGTGGTGTGGCAAGAGACCCAGTACTTC
TRBV27,NA,TRBJ1-1,NA,CASSLSPAVNTEAFF,TGTGCCAGCAGTTTATCCCCAGCGGTGAACACTGAAGCTTTCTTT
TRBV11-1,NA,TRBJ2-3,TRBD2,CASSLEAGGRDTQYF,TGTGCCAGCAGCTTAGAAGCGGGAGGGAGAGATACGCAGTATTTT
TRBV5-1,NA,TRBJ2-7,NA,CASSSTGGKGSWQYF,TGCGCCAGCAGCTCCACCGGCGGGAAAGGGTCGTGGCAGTACTTC
TRBV28,NA,TRBJ1-2,NA,CASSGGIFAGYTF,TGTGCCAGCAGTGGAGGGATTTTTGCCGGCTACACCTTC
TRBV6-2/TRBV6-3,NA,TRBJ2-1,TRBD2,CASSTQTSGRPNEQFF,TGTGCCAGCAGTACGCAGACTAGCGGGAGGCCCAATGAGCAGTTCTTC
TRBV2,NA,TRBJ1-2,NA,CASSLNTAYGYTF,TGTGCCAGCTCACTAAATACGGCTTATGGCTACACCTTC
TRBV14,NA,TRBJ2-7,TRBD1,CASSPLTGTDAYEQYF,TGTGCCAGCAGCCCCCTAACCGGGACAGACGCCTACGAGCAGTACTTC
TRBV5-8,NA,TRBJ2-3,TRBD1,CASSLSGDSLGTDTQYF,TGTGCCAGCAGCTTGTCCGGGGACAGCCTAGGTACTGATACGCAGTATTTT
TRBV24-1,NA,TRBJ2-2,NA,CATSPPRIGIRNTGELFF,TGTGCCACCAGCCCGCCTCGTATCGGGATACGGAACACCGGGGAGCTGTTTTTT
TRBV6-1,NA,TRBJ1-6,TRBD1,CASSEEGQVGTPLHF,TGTGCCAGCAGTGAGGAGGGACAGGTCGGAACACCCCTCCACTTT
TRBV5-4,NA,TRBJ1-2,TRBD1,CASSRPGQGTYGYTF,TGTGCCAGCAGCCGACCGGGACAGGGTACCTATGGCTACACCTTC
TRBV2,once,TRBJ2-1,TRBD2,CASNLAGYHEQFF,TGTGCCAGCAACCTAGCGGGATATCATGAGCAGTTCTTC
TRBV25-1,few,TRBJ2-3,TRBD1,CATGQGSDTQYF,TGTGCCACCGGACAGGGATCCGATACGCAGTATTTT
TRBV5-6,NA,TRBJ1-6,NA,CASSLQGLTYNSPLHF,TGTGCCAGCAGCTTGCAGGGTCTCACCTATAATTCACCCCTCCACTTT
TRBV5-5,NA,TRBJ2-1,TRBD2,CASSLLTSGSFNEQFF,TGTGCCAGCAGCCTGTTGACTAGCGGGAGTTTTAATGAGCAGTTCTTC
TRBV3-1/TRBV3-2,NA,TRBJ2-7,TRBD2,CASSPTSVSGRAYEQYF,TGTGCCAGCAGCCCTACTAGCGTTAGCGGGAGGGCCTACGAGCAGTACTTC
TRBV5-1,NA,TRBJ2-7,NA,CASSLDPRGGGEQYF,TGCGCCAGCAGCTTGGATCCGCGGGGAGGGGGCGAGCAGTACTTC
TRBV28,once,TRBJ2-7,TRBD1,CASSSGGQGFSYEQYF,TGTGCCAGCAGTTCTGGTGGACAGGGCTTCTCCTACGAGCAGTACTTC
TRBV3-1/TRBV3-2,NA,TRBJ2-1,NA,CASSQLQVDEQFF,TGTGCCAGCAGCCAACTACAGGTCGATGAGCAGTTCTTC
TRBV7-2,NA,TRBJ2-4,TRBD1,CASSLGTGQGNIQYF,TGTGCCAGCAGCTTAGGGACCGGACAGGGAAACATTCAGTACTTC
TRBV5-1,NA,TRBJ1-1,TRBD1,CASSIRGQGTGTEAFF,TGCGCCAGCAGCATCCGGGGACAGGGAACGGGAACTGAAGCTTTCTTT
TRBV19,NA,TRBJ1-4,NA,CASSGQGTPEKLFF,TGTGCCAGTAGTGGACAAGGGACACCCGAAAAACTGTTTTTT
TRBV5-6,NA,TRBJ1-1,NA,CASSLGGGLNTEAFF,TGTGCCAGCAGCTTGGGGGGCGGTCTGAACACTGAAGCTTTCTTT
TRBV7-2,NA,TRBJ2-5,TRBD1,CASSLGQGGGNQETQYF,TGTGCCAGCAGCCTGGGACAGGGAGGGGGAAACCAAGAGACCCAGTACTTC
TRBV10-2,NA,TRBJ1-1,NA,CASSGSTEAFF,TGCGCCAGCAGTGGGAGCACTGAAGCTTTCTTT
TRBV4-3,NA,TRBJ1-2,TRBD1,CASSPWTGYFGRGYTF,TGCGCCAGCAGCCCTTGGACAGGGTATTTTGGACGGGGCTACACCTTC
TRBV7-2,NA,TRBJ2-2,NA,CASSLRRTGELFF,TGTGCCAGCAGCTTAAGGCGGACCGGGGAGCTGTTTTTT
TRBV27,NA,TRBJ2-7,TRBD2,CASSHRGGYEQYF,TGTGCCAGCAGCCATCGGGGAGGGTACGAGCAGTACTTC
TRBV18,NA,TRBJ2-5,TRBD1,CASSPGTGEETQYF,TGTGCCAGCTCACCAGGGACAGGGGAAGAGACCCAGTACTTC